This T cell receptor beta chain stems from a study of blood T cells in healthy people across ages. The second PCR ran roughly 6 to 11 cycles with a sample-barcoded 5' primer and J-beta primers. TCRdb analysed the 5' RACE reads with MiXCR anew, one entry per CDR3 protein. Among 730,000 or so distinct CDR3 sequences listed, roughly 45% were seen once. The TCR originated in a woman aged 60-75 years in good health. Specimen: blood.

CDR3 nucleotides: TGTGCCAGCAGCTTAACTACAGTCGGCGAGCAGTACTTC. Translated: CASSLTTVGEQYF. The chain couples TRBV7-3 to TRBJ2-7; D ambiguous. Trimming cost V 0 bases and J 6 bases, with 9 bases left between them. The CDR3 contains 13 residues. Germline V gene lookup returns CDR1 SGHTA and CDR2 FQGTGA.